Shown below are 5 T cell receptor beta chains from a single sample sequenced in a study of cytomegalovirus exposure and HLA in healthy donors. PCR employed 60 Vbeta and 13 Jbeta primers. Data came from immunoSEQ multiplex PCR; TCRdb stores just in-frame clones and leaves some out. The sample contains some 130,000 clones, about 70% of which appear only once. The sample consisted of PBMCs. Source of these receptors: a male donor in good health and CMV-seronegative.

J is TRBJ2-7 and V is TRBV2; D is unclear. V dropped 1 base and J dropped 3 bases, with 4 bases sitting between them. Germline lookup yields CDR1 SNHLY and CDR2 FYNNEI. The CDR3 is 12 amino acids. The CDR3 nucleotides are TGTGCCAGCAGTGAAGGCGTCTACGAGCAGTACTTC. It is translated as CASSEGVYEQYF.

The V call is TRBV5-1, the J call TRBJ2-2, with 8 bases lining up with TRBD2. V shed 5 bases and J 3 bases; nucleotides not matched to a gene: 3. This CDR3 has 14 amino acids. CDR1 is SGHRS and CDR2 is YFSETQ in the germline V gene. The CDR3 DNA is TGCGCCAGCAGGCTAGCGGGTGACACCGGGGAGCTGTTTTTT. Its translation: CASRLAGDTGELFF.

The chain links TRBV15 to TRBJ1-1; 10 bases are a match to TRBD1. The V and J ends lost 5 bases and 1 base, in that order; junction bases with no gene match: 4. Germline CDR1 is LNHNV and CDR2 is YYDKDF (reference sequence). This CDR3 region has 15 residues. CDR3 region: CATSRDRGSNTEAFF. The CDR3 DNA reads as TGTGCCACCAGCCGGGACAGGGGATCGAACACTGAAGCTTTCTTT.

V usage is TRBV27 and J usage is TRBJ2-7; possible D gene TRBD2, 5 bases. CDR3 length: 15 residues. CDR1 MNHEY and CDR2 SMNVEV come from the germline V gene (reference sequence). Deletions cut 3 bases from V and 2 bases from J, with 14 bases between. CDR3 loop: CASSLAPGIPYEQYF. The CDR3 DNA sequence: TGTGCCAGCAGTTTGGCCCCGGGAATTCCCTACGAGCAGTACTTC.

The V call is TRBV27, the J call TRBJ1-1, with D perhaps TRBD1 (5 bases). CDR1 and CDR2 (germline): MNHEY, SMNVEV (reference sequence). V lost 3 bases and J 1 base, leaving 9 bases between the germline ends. The CDR3 spans 14 residues. The DNA of the CDR3 is TGTGCCAGCAGTTTGATGGGGCAGAACACTGAAGCTTTCTTT. Translation gives CASSLMGQNTEAFF.